These T cell receptor beta chains were read from a single sample in a study of control samples from healthy donors and cancer patients. Sequenced by immunoSEQ multiplex PCR; TCRdb stores in-frame clones only, minus some. Of some 49,000 clones in the sample, more than 80% were seen once. Sequencing was carried out using PBMCs. The receptors shown here come from a man aged 25 to 40 with colorectal cancer. The CDR3 runs from the conserved cysteine through the conserved F or W. Each record gives: clone size, D gene, J gene, V gene, CDR3 DNA, CDR3 protein. The D gene is left open where the match is weak. Clone sizes are given selectively: once, few, many, or a class where the clone is expanded.

clone size: .; D gene: TRBD2; J gene: TRBJ2-1; V gene: TRBV3-1/TRBV3-2; CDR3 DNA: TGTGCCAGCACCATAAGCGGGAGTTCCTACAATGAGCAGTTCTTC; CDR3 protein: CASTISGSSYNEQFF
clone size: .; D gene: .; J gene: TRBJ2-3; V gene: TRBV18; CDR3 DNA: TGTGCCAGCTCACCACAGGGGGAAGGACAAGATACGCAGTATTTT; CDR3 protein: CASSPQGEGQDTQYF
clone size: .; D gene: .; J gene: TRBJ1-1; V gene: TRBV19; CDR3 DNA: TGTGCCAGTACCCCAACAGGGAACACTGAAGCTTTCTTT; CDR3 protein: CASTPTGNTEAFF
clone size: .; D gene: .; J gene: TRBJ2-1; V gene: TRBV6-5; CDR3 DNA: TGTGTCGCCGGGGGCACCTCCTACAATGAGCAGTTCTTC; CDR3 protein: CVAGGTSYNEQFF
clone size: .; D gene: .; J gene: TRBJ1-6; V gene: TRBV6-5; CDR3 DNA: TGTGCCAGCAGTTACTCGTCGCGGGGTAATTCGCCCCTCCACTTT; CDR3 protein: CASSYSSRGNSPLHF
clone size: .; D gene: .; J gene: TRBJ1-2; V gene: TRBV28; CDR3 DNA: TGTGCCAGCAGAAAGGGCGGGGAGCCCTATGGCTACACCTTC; CDR3 protein: CASRKGGEPYGYTF
clone size: .; D gene: .; J gene: TRBJ2-7; V gene: TRBV18; CDR3 DNA: TGTGCCAGCTCACCGAAGGGAGACTCCTACGAGCAGTACTTC; CDR3 protein: CASSPKGDSYEQYF
clone size: .; D gene: .; J gene: TRBJ2-1; V gene: TRBV7-9; CDR3 DNA: TGTGCCAGCAGTTATTCCACGGTAAGCTCCTACAATGAGCAGTTCTTC; CDR3 protein: CASSYSTVSSYNEQFF
clone size: .; D gene: .; J gene: TRBJ1-5; V gene: TRBV6-6; CDR3 DNA: TGTGCCAGCAGGACGGGAGCTAGCAATCAGCCCCAGCATTTT; CDR3 protein: CASRTGASNQPQHF
clone size: .; D gene: TRBD1; J gene: TRBJ1-2; V gene: TRBV3-1/TRBV3-2; CDR3 DNA: TGTGCCAGCAGCCTAAGCTCGACAGGGGCCCTGAGTGGCTACACCTTC; CDR3 protein: CASSLSSTGALSGYTF
clone size: few; D gene: .; J gene: TRBJ1-1; V gene: TRBV14; CDR3 DNA: TGTGCCAGCAGCGGTCAGCAGAACACTGAAGCTTTCTTT; CDR3 protein: CASSGQQNTEAFF
clone size: .; D gene: TRBD2; J gene: TRBJ2-3; V gene: TRBV6-4; CDR3 DNA: TGTGCCAGCAGTGCCAGCGGGGGGACCCCAGATACGCAGTATTTT; CDR3 protein: CASSASGGTPDTQYF
clone size: .; D gene: TRBD1; J gene: TRBJ1-5; V gene: TRBV12-3/TRBV12-4; CDR3 DNA: TGTGCCAGCAGTGGACAGGGTAATCAGCCCCAGCATTTT; CDR3 protein: CASSGQGNQPQHF
clone size: .; D gene: TRBD1; J gene: TRBJ2-7; V gene: TRBV19; CDR3 DNA: TGTGCCAGTAGCGGACAGGGGAAGTCCTACGAGCAGTACTTC; CDR3 protein: CASSGQGKSYEQYF
clone size: .; D gene: .; J gene: TRBJ1-5; V gene: TRBV6-5; CDR3 DNA: TGTGCCAGCAGGCAAAGACAGGATTATCAGCCCCAGCATTTT; CDR3 protein: CASRQRQDYQPQHF
clone size: .; D gene: .; J gene: TRBJ1-5; V gene: TRBV2; CDR3 DNA: TGTGCCAGCCGCGAAAGAAGCGGGGGAGGCAATCAGCCCCAGCATTTT; CDR3 protein: CASRERSGGGNQPQHF
clone size: .; D gene: TRBD2; J gene: TRBJ2-1; V gene: TRBV5-5; CDR3 DNA: TGTGCCAGCAGCCGGGAGGGGAGGGTCCGGGCTAGCGGGGATCTGGATGAGCAGTTCTTC; CDR3 protein: CASSREGRVRASGDLDEQFF
clone size: .; D gene: TRBD1; J gene: TRBJ2-1; V gene: TRBV9; CDR3 DNA: TGTGCCAGCAGCCGACAGGGGACGGACAATGAGCAGTTCTTC; CDR3 protein: CASSRQGTDNEQFF
clone size: .; D gene: .; J gene: TRBJ1-2; V gene: TRBV3-1/TRBV3-2; CDR3 DNA: TGTGCCAGCAGTCCTAAAGTGACAGGTTATGGCTACACCTTC; CDR3 protein: CASSPKVTGYGYTF
clone size: .; D gene: .; J gene: TRBJ2-1; V gene: TRBV7-2; CDR3 DNA: TGTGCCAGCAGCTTATCCGGGGACAATGAGCAGTTCTTC; CDR3 protein: CASSLSGDNEQFF
clone size: .; D gene: TRBD1; J gene: TRBJ2-5; V gene: TRBV4-2; CDR3 DNA: TGTGCCAGCAGCCCACATACGGGGGGGACAGGGGAAGAGACCCAGTACTTC; CDR3 protein: CASSPHTGGTGEETQYF
clone size: .; D gene: TRBD1; J gene: TRBJ2-3; V gene: TRBV19; CDR3 DNA: TGTGCCAGTAGTATCTCGACAGGGAAGGGGTCTTCGAATTTT; CDR3 protein: CASSISTGKGSSNF
clone size: .; D gene: TRBD1; J gene: TRBJ1-1; V gene: TRBV6-1; CDR3 DNA: TGTGCCAGCAGTGATCCCGGGACAGGGGGCGCGAACACTGAAGCTTTCTTT; CDR3 protein: CASSDPGTGGANTEAFF
clone size: .; D gene: TRBD2; J gene: TRBJ2-1; V gene: TRBV11-3; CDR3 DNA: TGTGCCAGCAGCTTTAGGGCGGGGGGTAGTGAGCAGTTCTTC; CDR3 protein: CASSFRAGGSEQFF
clone size: .; D gene: TRBD2; J gene: TRBJ2-2; V gene: TRBV18; CDR3 DNA: TGTGCCAGCTCACCGACTAGCGGGGGCCTGAACACCGGGGAGCTGTTTTTT; CDR3 protein: CASSPTSGGLNTGELFF
clone size: .; D gene: .; J gene: TRBJ1-3; V gene: TRBV7-2; CDR3 DNA: TGTGCCAGCAGCTTACTTGGGGATTCTGTCTCTGGAAACACCATATATTTT; CDR3 protein: CASSLLGDSVSGNTIYF
clone size: .; D gene: .; J gene: TRBJ2-2; V gene: TRBV6-1; CDR3 DNA: TGTGCCAGCAGTGAAAGGCCTAACACCGGGGAGCTGTTTTTT; CDR3 protein: CASSERPNTGELFF
clone size: .; D gene: .; J gene: TRBJ1-5; V gene: TRBV12-3/TRBV12-4; CDR3 DNA: TGTGCCAGCAGTTTAGAGCTCCGGCCCCAGCATTTT; CDR3 protein: CASSLELRPQHF
clone size: .; D gene: TRBD1; J gene: TRBJ2-1; V gene: TRBV6-5; CDR3 DNA: TGTGCCAGCAGAGCCGGGACAGGGATTAATGAGCAGTTCTTC; CDR3 protein: CASRAGTGINEQFF
clone size: .; D gene: TRBD1; J gene: TRBJ2-2; V gene: TRBV25-1; CDR3 DNA: TGTGCCAGCGGTAGGACAGGACGGGCCGGGGAGCTGTTTTTT; CDR3 protein: CASGRTGRAGELFF
clone size: .; D gene: TRBD2; J gene: TRBJ2-1; V gene: TRBV9; CDR3 DNA: TGTGCCAGCAGCCCCCGGTGGGCTAGCGGTCTTCTCTACAATGAGCAGTTCTTC; CDR3 protein: CASSPRWASGLLYNEQFF
clone size: .; D gene: .; J gene: TRBJ1-1; V gene: TRBV3-1/TRBV3-2; CDR3 DNA: TGTGCCACCTCAGAAGGGATCTCCATGAACACTGAAGCTTTCTTT; CDR3 protein: CATSEGISMNTEAFF
clone size: once; D gene: TRBD1; J gene: TRBJ2-3; V gene: TRBV6-1; CDR3 DNA: TGTGCCAGCAGTGAAGAAGGGACAGACGCTTTTGCGGATACGCAGTATTTT; CDR3 protein: CASSEEGTDAFADTQYF
clone size: .; D gene: TRBD1; J gene: TRBJ2-6; V gene: TRBV5-4; CDR3 DNA: TGTGCCAGCAGCCGAGGGGGACAGGGTGCCAACGTCCTGACTTTC; CDR3 protein: CASSRGGQGANVLTF
clone size: .; D gene: .; J gene: TRBJ2-4; V gene: TRBV6-2/TRBV6-3; CDR3 DNA: TGTGCCAGCAGTTCATTGACAGGAACGAGTCAGTTAGCCAAAAACATTCAGTACTTC; CDR3 protein: CASSSLTGTSQLAKNIQYF
clone size: .; D gene: .; J gene: TRBJ1-1; V gene: TRBV6-2/TRBV6-3; CDR3 DNA: TGTGCCAGCAGTTTGGGACCGTGGGAACTAGCTTTCTTT; CDR3 protein: CASSLGPWELAFF
clone size: .; D gene: .; J gene: TRBJ2-1; V gene: TRBV19; CDR3 DNA: TGTGCCAGTAGTATTCGCGATGAGCAGTTCTTC; CDR3 protein: CASSIRDEQFF
clone size: .; D gene: .; J gene: TRBJ2-1; V gene: TRBV6-2/TRBV6-3; CDR3 DNA: TGTGCCAGCAGTTCTACCCAAGCGGTACTCTCTCCCAATGAGCAGTTCTTC; CDR3 protein: CASSSTQAVLSPNEQFF
clone size: .; D gene: .; J gene: TRBJ2-7; V gene: TRBV12-3/TRBV12-4; CDR3 DNA: TGTGCCAGCAGTTTTAATTTAGGGTACGAGCAGTACTTC; CDR3 protein: CASSFNLGYEQYF
clone size: .; D gene: .; J gene: TRBJ2-1; V gene: TRBV19; CDR3 DNA: TGTGCCAGTACCTCTGGGTTGAGGAACAATGAGCAGTTCTTC; CDR3 protein: CASTSGLRNNEQFF
clone size: once; D gene: .; J gene: TRBJ1-2; V gene: TRBV19; CDR3 DNA: TGTGCCAGTAGTATAGAAGGCAGAAGTGGCTACACCTTC; CDR3 protein: CASSIEGRSGYTF
clone size: few; D gene: .; J gene: TRBJ1-2; V gene: TRBV7-9; CDR3 DNA: TGTGCCAGCAGCTCCGGACGGACAGCGGTTTTTAACTATGGCTACACCTTC; CDR3 protein: CASSSGRTAVFNYGYTF
clone size: .; D gene: .; J gene: TRBJ2-7; V gene: TRBV30; CDR3 DNA: TGTGCCTGGAGGGACGGGCGACACTACGAGCAGTACTTC; CDR3 protein: CAWRDGRHYEQYF
clone size: .; D gene: .; J gene: TRBJ2-3; V gene: TRBV7-2; CDR3 DNA: TGTGCCAGCAGCTTAGGAGCAGTCGCGGATACGCAGTATTTT; CDR3 protein: CASSLGAVADTQYF
clone size: .; D gene: .; J gene: TRBJ2-7; V gene: TRBV7-2; CDR3 DNA: TGTGCCAGCAGCTTAAACATTTGGAATACCTACGAGCAGTACTTC; CDR3 protein: CASSLNIWNTYEQYF
clone size: .; D gene: TRBD1; J gene: TRBJ2-6; V gene: TRBV18; CDR3 DNA: TGTGCCAGCTCACCATTCCGCCGAGGACAGGGGGTAACTGGGGCCAACGTCCTGACTTTC; CDR3 protein: CASSPFRRGQGVTGANVLTF
clone size: .; D gene: .; J gene: TRBJ1-2; V gene: TRBV6-5; CDR3 DNA: TGTGCCAGCAGTTCCCCGACCTCCACCCTTACATATGGCTACACCTTC; CDR3 protein: CASSSPTSTLTYGYTF
clone size: once; D gene: TRBD2; J gene: TRBJ2-1; V gene: TRBV5-6; CDR3 DNA: TGTGCCAGCAGCGGAAGGACTAGCGGGGGCTATGAGCAGTTCTTC; CDR3 protein: CASSGRTSGGYEQFF
clone size: once; D gene: .; J gene: TRBJ2-3; V gene: TRBV20-1; CDR3 DNA: TGCAGTGCGATCAAAACAGATACGCAGTATTTT; CDR3 protein: CSAIKTDTQYF
clone size: .; D gene: .; J gene: TRBJ2-5; V gene: TRBV5-5; CDR3 DNA: TGTGCCAGCAGCCCTAGGGGGTACCAAGAGACCCAGTACTTC; CDR3 protein: CASSPRGYQETQYF
clone size: .; D gene: TRBD1; J gene: TRBJ1-6; V gene: TRBV2; CDR3 DNA: TGTGCCAGCATTGGGACAGGGGTTAATTCACCCCTCCACTTT; CDR3 protein: CASIGTGVNSPLHF
clone size: .; D gene: .; J gene: TRBJ1-4; V gene: TRBV7-8; CDR3 DNA: TGTGCCAGCAGCCCCCGAGGACAGTCTAATGAAAAACTGTTTTTT; CDR3 protein: CASSPRGQSNEKLFF
clone size: few; D gene: .; J gene: TRBJ1-2; V gene: TRBV4-1; CDR3 DNA: TGCGCCAGCAGCCAAGATATAGGTAACTATGGCTACACCTTC; CDR3 protein: CASSQDIGNYGYTF
clone size: .; D gene: .; J gene: TRBJ1-3; V gene: TRBV6-1; CDR3 DNA: TGTGCCAGCAGTGAAGCGGCAGACTCTGGAAACACCATATATTTT; CDR3 protein: CASSEAADSGNTIYF